Below are 17 T cell receptor beta chains sequenced from a single sample in a study of response to subunit inactivated influenza vaccine. MiXCR, applied by TCRdb to the RT-PCR reads, yields one record per CDR3 protein. The table shows about 780,000 distinct CDR3 sequences, with about a fifth occurring only once. The input for sequencing was PBMCs from blood, taken around 5 days after vaccination. These receptors originate from a man in his forties or fifties who received an inactivated influenza vaccine.

This chain uses TRBV4-2 with TRBJ2-5; 12 nucleotides align to TRBD2. The CDR3 has 18 residues. V shed 1 base, J shed 4 bases, and the junction held 10 bases outside the gene matches. Germline lookup yields CDR1 LGHNA and CDR2 YNFKEQ. The CDR3 region has the DNA TGTGCCAGCAGCCAAGTTTGGGGGGTGACTAGCGGGGGAGAGACCCAGTACTTC. Protein: CASSQVWGVTSGGETQYF.

The V gene is TRBV7-3, the J gene TRBJ2-3, with D maybe TRBD2 (6 bases). CDR1 and CDR2 from the germline V gene are SGHTA and FQGTGA. V lost 5 bases to trimming and J lost 4 bases, with 13 bases between them. CDR3 size: 14 residues. The CDR3 nucleotides read TGTGCCAGCAGCCGAGAGAGGGAGGCAGATACGCAGTATTTT. Its protein is CASSREREADTQYF.

This clonotype has more than one count but fewer than ten. The genes are TRBV12-3 or TRBV12-4 and TRBJ2-3, with TRBD2 as a possible D gene (5 bases). V gave up 1 base and J gave up 2 bases, with 13 bases separating them. CDR3 length: 16 residues. The CDR3 nucleotides are TGTGCCAGCAGTTTAGGAGGGCGGGTGTACACAGATACGCAGTATTTT. Translating it yields CASSLGGRVYTDTQYF.

V is TRBV27 and J is TRBJ2-2, with 7 bases that match TRBD2. J gave up 6 bases and V 6 bases, and 7 bases lay outside the gene matches. Looked up from germline, CDR1 is MNHEY and CDR2 is SMNVEV (reference sequence). The CDR3 sequence is 14 residues long. The CDR3 DNA reads TGTGCCAGCAGCCGCACTAGCGTTCCCGGGGAGCTGTTTTTT. This codes for CASSRTSVPGELFF.

This clonotype was seen a handful of times. The chain carries TRBV25-1 and TRBJ2-7; D not resolved. Per the germline V gene, CDR1 is MGHDK and CDR2 is SYGVNS. V lost 6 bases, J lost 9 bases, and 18 bases lay in between. The CDR3 is made up of 13 amino acids. The DNA of the CDR3 is TGTGCCAGCAGCCTTGAGGCCGCCCGAGGGCAGTACTTC. Its translation is CASSLEAARGQYF.

This clonotype was found a few times. The rearrangement uses TRBV29-1 and TRBJ2-1; a weak D match, TRBD2 (5 bases). This CDR3 is built from 14 residues. Per the germline V gene, CDR1 is SQVTM and CDR2 is ANQGSEA. With 6 bases removed from V and 2 bases from J, the gap between germline ends came to 14 bases. CDR3 sequence: CSVDPMRAYNEQFF. In nucleotides, the CDR3 is TGCAGCGTCGATCCCATGAGGGCCTACAATGAGCAGTTCTTC.

The rearrangement joins TRBV29-1 to TRBJ1-3; D may be TRBD1 (5 bases). CDR1 SQVTM and CDR2 ANQGSEA come from the germline V gene. CDR3 length: 12 amino acids. Trimming pared 7 bases from V and 2 bases from J, leaving 9 bases between. CDR3 sequence reads: CSAGRAGNTIYF. DNA of the CDR3: TGCAGCGCCGGCAGGGCTGGAAACACCATATATTTT.

The table lists this clonotype with many counts. V gene TRBV20-1 combines with J gene TRBJ1-5; tentatively, D is TRBD1 (6 bases). The CDR3 covers 14 residues. Looked up from germline, CDR1 is DFQATT and CDR2 is SNEGSKA (reference sequence). V was pared by 5 bases and J by 3 bases, with 14 bases between. CDR3 amino acids: CSAPSRGSNQPQHF. The CDR3 region has the DNA TGCAGTGCTCCCTCCAGGGGATCCAATCAGCCCCAGCATTTT.

This clonotype was observed many times. The V call is TRBV20-1, the J call TRBJ2-1; TRBD1 aligns across 7 bases. The V segment lost 3 bases and the J segment 7 bases; nucleotides outside the gene matches: 9. The CDR3 consists of 14 residues. Germline assignment: CDR1 DFQATT and CDR2 SNEGSKA (reference sequence). This CDR3 is CSASRQGLRNEQFF. The CDR3 DNA reads TGCAGTGCTAGCAGACAGGGCCTTAGAAATGAGCAGTTCTTC.

The chain is built from TRBV20-1 and TRBJ1-1; 7 bases agree with TRBD1. Germline values: CDR1 DFQATT, CDR2 SNEGSKA (reference sequence). V lost 6 bases to trimming and J lost 0 bases; unmatched junction nucleotides: 7. The CDR3 length is 14 residues. The CDR3 region is CSAQPGQLNTEAFF. The CDR3, as DNA: TGCAGTGCCCAACCGGGACAGTTGAACACTGAAGCTTTCTTT.

This clonotype was picked up a small number of times. The V and J genes are TRBV10-3 and TRBJ2-1; 13 bases agree with TRBD2. This CDR3 region has 16 residues. The V segment lost 2 bases and the J segment 8 bases; nucleotides outside the gene matches: 6. The V gene's germline CDR1 is ENHRY and CDR2 SYGVKD. The CDR3 DNA reads TGTGCCATCAGTGAGGGGACTAGCGGGATTGAAGATGAGCAGTTCTTC. This translates into CAISEGTSGIEDEQFF.

This clonotype was counted at least ten times. The gene calls are TRBV3-1 and TRBJ1-2; 7 bases are shared with TRBD1. V lost 1 base and J lost 2; bases outside the gene matches: 1. The CDR3 is made up of 14 amino acids. Looked up from germline, CDR1 is LGHDT and CDR2 is YNNKEL (reference sequence). CDR3 sequence (DNA): TGTGCCAGCAGCCAAGGCAGGGGGAACTATGGCTACACCTTC. This encodes CASSQGRGNYGYTF. The whole variable domain, remainder taken from reference TRBV3-1 and TRBJ1-2, is DTAVSQTPKYLVTQMGNDKSIKCEQNLGHDTMYWYKQDSKKFLKIMFSYNNKELIINETVPNRFSPKSPDKAHLNLHINSLELGDSAVYFCASSQGRGNYGYTFGSGTRLTVV.

This clonotype was observed at least ten times. The chain links TRBV20-1 to TRBJ2-1; the D is unclear. Trimming pared 3 bases from V and 6 bases from J, leaving 12 bases between. The CDR3 is 13 amino acids. Germline values: CDR1 DFQATT, CDR2 SNEGSKA (reference sequence). In nucleotides, the CDR3 is TGCAGTGCTAGTCAGGTCAGCCCCAATGAGCAGTTCTTC. Translating it yields CSASQVSPNEQFF.

This clonotype was picked up a small number of times. This chain connects TRBV20-1 to TRBJ2-3; D might be TRBD2 (5 bases). CDR1 DFQATT and CDR2 SNEGSKA come from the germline V gene (reference sequence). The CDR3 has 14 amino acids. V was trimmed by 3 bases and J by 2 bases, leaving 12 bases between them. The DNA for the CDR3 is TGCAGTGCTAGGGGGTCGGGAAACACAGATACGCAGTATTTT. This sequence encodes CSARGSGNTDTQYF.

This clonotype was detected many times. The J gene is TRBJ1-2, the V gene TRBV29-1; 9 bases are shared with TRBD1. Germline V lookup: CDR1 SQVTM, CDR2 ANQGSEA. The CDR3 consists of 14 residues. V was clipped by 5 bases and J by 2 bases; unmatched bases: 6. The CDR3 here is CSVTGTGSNYGYTF. The CDR3 DNA sequence: TGCAGCGTTACCGGGACAGGGTCGAACTATGGCTACACCTTC. The full variable domain, completed using reference TRBV29-1 and TRBJ1-2, is SAVISQKPSRDICQRGTSLTIQCQVDSQVTMMFWYRQQPGQSLTLIATANQGSEATYESGFVIDKFPISRPNLTFSTLTVSNMSPEDSSIYLCSVTGTGSNYGYTFGSGTRLTVV.

This chain links TRBV7-8 with TRBJ2-3; 10 bases are shared with TRBD2. This CDR3 region has 16 residues. V was clipped by 3 bases and J by 4 bases; unmatched bases: 7. CDR1 and CDR2 (germline): SGHVS, FQNEAQ. Here the CDR3 DNA reads TGTGCCAGCAGCTTGTATAGCGGGGGGTTGGCAGATACGCAGTATTTT. Encoded protein: CASSLYSGGLADTQYF.

The rearrangement joins TRBV6-1 to TRBJ2-2; perhaps TRBD2 as D (6 bases). The germline gives CDR1 MNHNS, CDR2 SASEGT. With 6 bases removed from V and 6 bases from J, the gap between germline ends came to 17 bases. This CDR3 is built from 15 residues. The CDR3 reads CASRLADLSAGELFF. CDR3 DNA sequence: TGTGCCAGCAGACTAGCAGATCTATCAGCCGGGGAGCTGTTTTTT.